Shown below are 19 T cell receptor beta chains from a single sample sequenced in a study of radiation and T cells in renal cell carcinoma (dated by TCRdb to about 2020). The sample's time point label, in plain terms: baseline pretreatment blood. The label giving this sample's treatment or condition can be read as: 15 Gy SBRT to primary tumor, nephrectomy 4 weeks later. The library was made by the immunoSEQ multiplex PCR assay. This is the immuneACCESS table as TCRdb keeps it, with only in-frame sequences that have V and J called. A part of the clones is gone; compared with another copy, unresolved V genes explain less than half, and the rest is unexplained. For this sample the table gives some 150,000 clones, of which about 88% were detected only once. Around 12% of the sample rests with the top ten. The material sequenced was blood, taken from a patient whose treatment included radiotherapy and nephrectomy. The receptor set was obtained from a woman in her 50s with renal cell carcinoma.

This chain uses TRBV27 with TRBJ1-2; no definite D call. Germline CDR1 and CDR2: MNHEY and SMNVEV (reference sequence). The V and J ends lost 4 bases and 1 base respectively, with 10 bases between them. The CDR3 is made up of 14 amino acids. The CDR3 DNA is TGTGCCAGCAGTTCACCGACTGATAACTATGGCTACACCTTC. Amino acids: CASSSPTDNYGYTF.

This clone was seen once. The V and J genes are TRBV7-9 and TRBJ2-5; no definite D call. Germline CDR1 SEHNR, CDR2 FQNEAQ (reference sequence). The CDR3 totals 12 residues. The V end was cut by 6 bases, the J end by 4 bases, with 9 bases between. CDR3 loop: CASRDWGETQYF. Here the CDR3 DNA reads TGTGCCAGCAGAGACTGGGGAGAGACCCAGTACTTC.

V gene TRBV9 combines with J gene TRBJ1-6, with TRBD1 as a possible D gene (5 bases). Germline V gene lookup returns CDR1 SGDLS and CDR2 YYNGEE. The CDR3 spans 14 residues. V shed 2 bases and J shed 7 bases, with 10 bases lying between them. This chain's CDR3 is CASSVDSGNSPLHF. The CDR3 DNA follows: TGTGCCAGCAGCGTCGACAGTGGAAATTCACCCCTCCACTTT.

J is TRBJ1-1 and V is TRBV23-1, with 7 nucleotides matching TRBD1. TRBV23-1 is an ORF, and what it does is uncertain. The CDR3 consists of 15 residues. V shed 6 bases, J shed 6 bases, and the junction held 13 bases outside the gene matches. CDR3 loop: CASSPSFEGTAEAFF. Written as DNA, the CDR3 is TGCGCCAGCAGCCCTTCTTTCGAGGGGACAGCTGAAGCTTTCTTT.

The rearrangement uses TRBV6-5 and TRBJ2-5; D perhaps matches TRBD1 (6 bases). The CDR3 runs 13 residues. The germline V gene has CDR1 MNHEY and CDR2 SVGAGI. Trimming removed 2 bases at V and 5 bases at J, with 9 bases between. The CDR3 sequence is CASSYDRLETQYF. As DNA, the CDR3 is TGTGCCAGCAGTTACGACAGGTTGGAGACCCAGTACTTC.

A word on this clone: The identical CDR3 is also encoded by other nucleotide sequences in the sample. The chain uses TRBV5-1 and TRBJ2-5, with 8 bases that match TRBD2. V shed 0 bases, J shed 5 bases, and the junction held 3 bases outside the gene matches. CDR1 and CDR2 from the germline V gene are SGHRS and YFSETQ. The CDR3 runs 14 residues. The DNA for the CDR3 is TGCGCCAGCAGCTTGGCGGGGGGGGAGGAGACCCAGTACTTC. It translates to CASSLAGGEETQYF.

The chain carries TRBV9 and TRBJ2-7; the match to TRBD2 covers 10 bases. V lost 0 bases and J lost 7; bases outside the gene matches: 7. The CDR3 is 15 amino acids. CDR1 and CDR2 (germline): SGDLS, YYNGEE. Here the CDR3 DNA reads TGTGCCAGCAGCGTAGAGGCTAGCGGGGGCGGAGAGCAGTACTTC. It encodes CASSVEASGGGEQYF.

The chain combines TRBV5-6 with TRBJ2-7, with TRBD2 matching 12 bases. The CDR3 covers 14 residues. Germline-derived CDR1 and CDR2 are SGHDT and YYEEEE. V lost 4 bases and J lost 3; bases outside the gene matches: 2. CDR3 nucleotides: TGTGCCAGCAGCCTAGCGGGGGGGAGCTACGAGCAGTACTTC. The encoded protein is CASSLAGGSYEQYF.

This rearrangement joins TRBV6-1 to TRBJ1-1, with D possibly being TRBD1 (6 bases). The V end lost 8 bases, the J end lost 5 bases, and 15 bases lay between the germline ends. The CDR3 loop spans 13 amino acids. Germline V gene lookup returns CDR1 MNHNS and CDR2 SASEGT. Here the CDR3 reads CASSRTVLTEAFF. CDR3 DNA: TGTGCCAGCTCAAGGACAGTCTTGACTGAAGCTTTCTTT.

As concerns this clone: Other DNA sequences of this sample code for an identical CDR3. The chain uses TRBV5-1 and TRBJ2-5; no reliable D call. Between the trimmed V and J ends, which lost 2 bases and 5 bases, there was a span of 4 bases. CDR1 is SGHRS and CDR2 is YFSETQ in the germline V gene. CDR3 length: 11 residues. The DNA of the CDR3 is TGCGCCAGCAGCTTATGGGAGACCCAGTACTTC. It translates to CASSLWETQYF. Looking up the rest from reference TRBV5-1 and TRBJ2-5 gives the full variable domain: KAGVTQTPRYLIKTRGQQVTLSCSPISGHRSVSWYQQTPGQGLQFLFEYFSETQRNKGNFPGRFSGRQFSNSRSEMNVSTLELGDSALYLCASSLWETQYFGPGTRLLVL.

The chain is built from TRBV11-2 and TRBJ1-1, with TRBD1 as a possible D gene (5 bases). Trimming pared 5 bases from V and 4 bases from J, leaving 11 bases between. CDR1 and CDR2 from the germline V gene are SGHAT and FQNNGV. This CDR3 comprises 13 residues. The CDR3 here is CASSRGLGTEAFF. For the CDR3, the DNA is TGTGCCAGCAGCCGGGGACTCGGCACTGAAGCTTTCTTT.

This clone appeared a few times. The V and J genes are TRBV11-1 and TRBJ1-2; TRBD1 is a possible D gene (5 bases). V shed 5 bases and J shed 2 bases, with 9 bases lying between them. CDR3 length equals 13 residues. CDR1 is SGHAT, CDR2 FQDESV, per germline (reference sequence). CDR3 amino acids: CASSRDPNYGYTF. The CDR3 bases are TGTGCCAGCAGCCGGGACCCAAACTATGGCTACACCTTC.

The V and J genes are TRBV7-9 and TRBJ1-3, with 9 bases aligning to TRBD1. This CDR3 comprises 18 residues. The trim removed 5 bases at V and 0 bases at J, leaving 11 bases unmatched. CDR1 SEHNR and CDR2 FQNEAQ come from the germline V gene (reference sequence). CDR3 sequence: CASSQWTGVGNSGNTIYF. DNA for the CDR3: TGTGCCAGCAGCCAATGGACAGGGGTAGGAAACTCTGGAAACACCATATATTTT.

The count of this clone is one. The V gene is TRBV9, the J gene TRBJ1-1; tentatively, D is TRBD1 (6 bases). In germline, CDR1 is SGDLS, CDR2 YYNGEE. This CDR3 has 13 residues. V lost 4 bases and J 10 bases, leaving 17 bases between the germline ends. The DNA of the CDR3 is TGTGCCAGCAGCCCACAGGGAGATTTGTTAGCTTTCTTT. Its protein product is CASSPQGDLLAFF. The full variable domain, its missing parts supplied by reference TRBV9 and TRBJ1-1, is DSGVTQTPKHLITATGQRVTLRCSPRSGDLSVYWYQQSLDQGLQFLIQYYNGEERAKGNILERFSAQQFPDLHSELNLSSLELGDSALYFCASSPQGDLLAFFGQGTRLTVV.

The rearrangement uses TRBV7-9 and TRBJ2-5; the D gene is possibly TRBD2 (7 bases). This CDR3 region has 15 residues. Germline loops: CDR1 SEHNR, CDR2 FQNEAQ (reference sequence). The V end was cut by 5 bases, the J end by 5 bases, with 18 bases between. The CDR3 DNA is TGTGCCAGCAGCCCACTGGGGGGGGGCCAGGAGACCCAGTACTTC. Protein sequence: CASSPLGGGQETQYF.

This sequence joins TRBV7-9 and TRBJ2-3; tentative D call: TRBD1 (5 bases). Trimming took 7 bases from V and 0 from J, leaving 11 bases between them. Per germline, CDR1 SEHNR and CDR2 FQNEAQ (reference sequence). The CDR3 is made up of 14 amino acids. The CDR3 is CASTWTTSTDTQYF. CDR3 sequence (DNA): TGTGCCAGCACCTGGACAACTAGCACAGATACGCAGTATTTT.

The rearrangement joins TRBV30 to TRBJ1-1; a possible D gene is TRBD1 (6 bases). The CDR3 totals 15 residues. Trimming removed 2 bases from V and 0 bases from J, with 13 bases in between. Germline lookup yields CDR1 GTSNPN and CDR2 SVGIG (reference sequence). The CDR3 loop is CAWSRQGIMNTEAFF. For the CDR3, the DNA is TGTGCCTGGAGTCGGCAGGGGATCATGAACACTGAAGCTTTCTTT.

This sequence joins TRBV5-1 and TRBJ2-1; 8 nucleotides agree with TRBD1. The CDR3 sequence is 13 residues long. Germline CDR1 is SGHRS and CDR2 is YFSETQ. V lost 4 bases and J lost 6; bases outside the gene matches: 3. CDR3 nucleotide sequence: TGCGCCAGCAGCCCGACAGGGGTCAATGAGCAGTTCTTC. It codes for CASSPTGVNEQFF.

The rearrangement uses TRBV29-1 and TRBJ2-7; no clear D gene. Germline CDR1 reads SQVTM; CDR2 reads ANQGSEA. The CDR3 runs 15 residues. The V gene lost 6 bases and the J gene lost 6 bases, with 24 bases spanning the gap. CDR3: CSVTPQAKGGREQYF. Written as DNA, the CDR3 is TGCAGCGTCACCCCCCAGGCTAAGGGCGGTCGCGAGCAGTACTTC.